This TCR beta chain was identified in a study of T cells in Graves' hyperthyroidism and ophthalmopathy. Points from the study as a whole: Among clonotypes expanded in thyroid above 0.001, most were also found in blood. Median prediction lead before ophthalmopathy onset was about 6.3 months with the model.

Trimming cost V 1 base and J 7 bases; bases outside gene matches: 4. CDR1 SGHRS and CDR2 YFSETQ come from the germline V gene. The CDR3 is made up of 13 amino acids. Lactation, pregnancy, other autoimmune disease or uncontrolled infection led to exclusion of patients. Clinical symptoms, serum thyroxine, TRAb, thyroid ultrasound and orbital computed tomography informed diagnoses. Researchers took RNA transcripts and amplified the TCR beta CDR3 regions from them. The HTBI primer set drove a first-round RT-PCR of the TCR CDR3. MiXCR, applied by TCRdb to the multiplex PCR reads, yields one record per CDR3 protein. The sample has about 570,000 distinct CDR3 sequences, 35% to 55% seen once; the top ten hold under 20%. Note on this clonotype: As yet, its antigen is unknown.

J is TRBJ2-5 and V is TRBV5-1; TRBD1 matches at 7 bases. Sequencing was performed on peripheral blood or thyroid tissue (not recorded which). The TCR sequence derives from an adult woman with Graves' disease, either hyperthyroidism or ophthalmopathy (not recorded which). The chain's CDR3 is CASSLTGAGTQYF. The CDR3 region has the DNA TGCGCCAGCAGCTTGACAGGGGCTGGGACCCAGTACTTC.